This T cell receptor (beta chain) is from a study of T cells after yellow fever vaccination (dated by TCRdb to about 2019). The study in broad terms: The SMART-Seq v4 Ultra Low Input RNA kit was used to prepare libraries from fractions with low cell numbers. Two healthy male donors made up the cohort, one aged 18 to 29 years and the other aged 30 to 39 years. Blood samples were taken at several timepoints before and after primary and secondary immunization, and bulk PBMC replicates and cell subsets were isolated. To follow T-cell clones before and after both primary and booster YFV17D yellow fever vaccination, bulk TCR alpha and beta repertoires underwent longitudinal sequencing.

Synthesis of TCR cDNA relied on 5'RACE template switching, a step that introduced a universal primer site along with unique molecular identifiers. Priming for cDNA synthesis came from both the TCR alpha and TCR beta constant segments. Libraries were amplified in two PCR steps, with sample barcodes and sequencing adapters added in the second step. Sequencing of the libraries was done on either Illumina HiSeq 2500 (2x100 bp) or NovaSeq (2x150 bp). Under the source paper's analysis protocol: Demultiplexing of reads and collapsing into UMI consensus sequences were performed with MIGEC, and V(D)J alignment was carried out with MiXCR. Vaccine-responding clonotypes were defined with edgeR using replicate PBMC samples, requiring FDR below 0.01 and a log2 fold change above 5 up to day 15. Each bulk clonotype received a CD4 or CD8 identity based on whether the sequenced CD4 or CD8 repertoire contained that clonotype at higher abundance. The public sequencing data were trimmed at Q25 with fastp and processed into clonotypes with MiXCR by TCRdb, which kept only in-frame beta chains. Duplicate CDR3 protein sequences are folded into a single record with the most common DNA and genes. These V and J calls are TCRdb output, not the study's own analysis. A total of 600,000 to 750,000 distinct CDR3 sequences appear in this sample, 10% to 15% of them only once. Clones ranked in the top ten supply 14% to 15% of the sample.

Findings and caveats that apply to the study as a whole: Compared with the primary T-cell response, the secondary T-cell response was weaker but faster, peaking on day 5 rather than day 15. The study included only a couple of donors, which limits how far the findings can be generalized. Most clones expanded after primary vaccination (approximately 95% of CD4 and roughly 88% of CD8) were re-detected after the booster, suggesting that broad memory maintenance occurred. Because abundant contaminating clonotypes from the bulk population could be contained in FACS-sorted repertoires, computational filtering was required. A small fraction of clonotypes showed up in both the CD4 and CD8 compartments, probably as a result of convergent recombination.

The CDR3 contains 16 residues, cysteine and phenylalanine counted. CDR3 DNA only is kept here, 48 bases in frame from base 1. Per the germline V gene, SGHTA is the CDR1 and FQGTGA is the CDR2. At the junction V is shortened by 1 base and J by 4 bases; bases outside the gene matches: 6. Comments on this clonotype: There is no known antigen for this receptor. Base qualities are not at hand, and no much larger clone is one base apart.

In the paper's terms, the treatment or condition label means: live attenuated yellow fever vaccine strain. At each blood-draw timepoint, two biological replicates of bulk PBMCs were collected. A standard Ficoll-Paque protocol was used to isolate PBMCs from peripheral blood. TriZol was used to extract RNA from bulk PBMCs, from CD4 and CD8 fractions, and from dextramer-positive and dextramer-negative fractions. This specimen consisted of PBMCs, obtained on the day of the yellow fever booster vaccination. The receptor's source is a man aged 30 to 45 who received the YFV17D yellow fever vaccine. The V and J segments used are TRBV7-3 and TRBJ2-1; 8 nucleotides in the junction match TRBD2. The DNA sequence reads TGTGCCAGCAGCTTAATACTAGCGGAGCGATACAATGAGCAGTTCTTC. It codes for CASSLILAERYNEQFF.